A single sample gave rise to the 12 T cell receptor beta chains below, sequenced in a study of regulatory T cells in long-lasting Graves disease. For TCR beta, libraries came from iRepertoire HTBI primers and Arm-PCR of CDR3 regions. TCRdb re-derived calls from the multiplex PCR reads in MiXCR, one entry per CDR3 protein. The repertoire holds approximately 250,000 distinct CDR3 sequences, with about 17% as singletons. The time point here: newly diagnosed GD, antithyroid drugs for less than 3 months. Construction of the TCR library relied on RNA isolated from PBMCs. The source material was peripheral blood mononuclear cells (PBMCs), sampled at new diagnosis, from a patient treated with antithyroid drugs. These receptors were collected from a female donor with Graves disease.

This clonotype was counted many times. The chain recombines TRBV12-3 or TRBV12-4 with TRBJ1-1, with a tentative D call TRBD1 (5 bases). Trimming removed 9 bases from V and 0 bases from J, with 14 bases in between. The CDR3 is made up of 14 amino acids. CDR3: CASTDQGVNTEAFF. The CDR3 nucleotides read TGTGCCAGTACGGATCAGGGTGTGAACACTGAAGCTTTCTTT.

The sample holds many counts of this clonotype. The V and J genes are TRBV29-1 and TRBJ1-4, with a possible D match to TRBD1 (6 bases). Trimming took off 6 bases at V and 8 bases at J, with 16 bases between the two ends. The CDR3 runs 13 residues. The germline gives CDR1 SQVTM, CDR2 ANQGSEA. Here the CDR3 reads CSVGGSTGEKLFF. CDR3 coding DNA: TGCAGCGTAGGGGGGTCAACGGGGGAAAAACTGTTTTTT.

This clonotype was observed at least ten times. CDR3 amino acids: CASRRTGAGNTIYF. The CDR3, as DNA: TGTGCCAGCAGACGGACAGGGGCTGGAAACACCATATATTTT. The chain uses TRBV3-1 and TRBJ1-3; 9 nucleotides align to TRBD1. Germline V CDR1 and CDR2: LGHDT, YNNKEL (reference sequence). The CDR3 runs 14 residues. Trimming cost V 6 bases and J 2 bases; bases outside gene matches: 2.

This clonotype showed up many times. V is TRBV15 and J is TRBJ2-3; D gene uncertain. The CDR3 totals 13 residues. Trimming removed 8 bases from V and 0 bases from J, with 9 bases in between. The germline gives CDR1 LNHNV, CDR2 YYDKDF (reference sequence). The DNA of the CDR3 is TGTGCCACCGCTAGGGTTAGCACAGATACGCAGTATTTT. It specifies CATARVSTDTQYF.

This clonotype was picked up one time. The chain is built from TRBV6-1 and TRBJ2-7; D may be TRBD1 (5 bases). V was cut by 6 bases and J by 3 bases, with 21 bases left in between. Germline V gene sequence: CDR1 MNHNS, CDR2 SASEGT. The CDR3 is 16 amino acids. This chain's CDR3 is CASRTSIGHQYYEQYF. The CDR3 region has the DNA TGTGCCAGCAGAACCTCAATCGGACACCAATACTACGAGCAGTACTTC.

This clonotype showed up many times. The CDR3 sequence is CASSPIKGRTYGYTF. CDR3 DNA: TGTGCCAGCAGCCCGATAAAAGGACGAACCTATGGCTACACCTTC. The V and J genes are TRBV7-8 and TRBJ1-2; no clear D gene. CDR1 is SGHVS, CDR2 FQNEAQ, per germline. The germline V and J ends were trimmed by 5 bases and 4 bases, with 17 bases remaining between them. There are 15 residues in the CDR3.

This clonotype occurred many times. The DNA of the CDR3 is TGTGCCAGCAGTTACTCTTCGGGCCTCAACGAAAAACTGTTTTTT. Translated: CASSYSSGLNEKLFF. V and J are TRBV6-5 and TRBJ1-4; D call uncertain. Looked up from germline, CDR1 is MNHEY and CDR2 is SVGAGI. The CDR3 runs to 15 residues. V was pared by 0 bases and J by 8 bases, with 13 bases between.

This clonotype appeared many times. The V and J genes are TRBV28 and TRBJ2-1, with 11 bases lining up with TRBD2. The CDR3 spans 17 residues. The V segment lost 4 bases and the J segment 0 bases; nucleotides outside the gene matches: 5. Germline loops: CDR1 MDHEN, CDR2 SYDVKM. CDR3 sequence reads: CASSSLAGGSSYNEQFF. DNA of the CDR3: TGTGCCAGCAGTTCCTTAGCGGGAGGGAGCTCCTACAATGAGCAGTTCTTC.

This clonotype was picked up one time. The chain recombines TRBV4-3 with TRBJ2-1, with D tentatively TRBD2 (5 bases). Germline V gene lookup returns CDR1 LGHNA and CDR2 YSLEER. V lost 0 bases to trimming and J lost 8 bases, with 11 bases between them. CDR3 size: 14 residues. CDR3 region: CASSQEGGGDEQFF. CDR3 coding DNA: TGCGCCAGCAGCCAAGAAGGTGGAGGCGATGAGCAGTTCTTC.

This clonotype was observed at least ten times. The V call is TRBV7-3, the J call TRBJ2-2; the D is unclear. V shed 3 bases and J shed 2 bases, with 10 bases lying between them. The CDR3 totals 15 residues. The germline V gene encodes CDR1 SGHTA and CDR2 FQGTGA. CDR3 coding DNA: TGTGCCAGCAGCTTGGGCCCGCAAAACACCGGGGAGCTGTTTTTT. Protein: CASSLGPQNTGELFF.

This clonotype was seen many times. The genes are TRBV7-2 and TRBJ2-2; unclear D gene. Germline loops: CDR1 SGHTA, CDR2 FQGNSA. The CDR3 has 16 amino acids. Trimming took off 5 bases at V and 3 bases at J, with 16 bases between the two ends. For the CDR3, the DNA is TGTGCCAGCAGCCGCGCCAACGTCGCGGACACCGGGGAGCTGTTTTTT. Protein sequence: CASSRANVADTGELFF.

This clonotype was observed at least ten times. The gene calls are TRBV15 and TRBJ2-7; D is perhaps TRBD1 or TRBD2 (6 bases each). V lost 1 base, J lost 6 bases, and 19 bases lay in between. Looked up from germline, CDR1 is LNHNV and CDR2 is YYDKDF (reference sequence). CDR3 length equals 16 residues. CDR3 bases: TGTGCCACCAGCAGAGCGGAGGGTGACAGGAGCGCCGAGCAGTACTTC. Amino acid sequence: CATSRAEGDRSAEQYF.